This TCR beta chain was identified during a study of T cell repertoires in cytomegalovirus infection. Whole-study context: Public signatures in TCR beta pointed to CMV infection and matching HLA type.

Trimming took 0 bases from V and 2 from J; bases not matched to a gene: 5. Germline V CDR1 and CDR2: SGHKS, YYEKEE (reference sequence). This CDR3 spans 15 amino acids. As for this clonotype: Its antigen remains unidentified.

MiXCR was run by TCRdb on the reads, yielding one entry per CDR3 protein. This table holds roughly 69,000 distinct CDR3 sequences, 28% found once. The sequenced sample was CD8+ T cells from cultured PBMCs, obtained from culture after CMV antigen stimulation. The rearrangement joins TRBV5-5 to TRBJ2-7; TRBD2 matches at 7 bases. The sequence came from a human donor in good health (CMV status not recorded). Some clones in this sample may be carry-over from other donors' samples. The CDR3, as DNA: TGTGCCAGCAGCTTGGGGCTAGCGGATACCTACGAGCAGTACTTC. It specifies CASSLGLADTYEQYF.